Listed here is a single T cell receptor (beta chain). One end of the junction is discordant with germline, which a read error may explain. This record belongs to a study of prognosis after radiotherapy for stage I lung cancer. Germline loops: CDR1 SGHAT, CDR2 FQNNGV. The CDR3 runs to 15 residues. Multiplex PCR in two rounds served to amplify TCR beta CDR3 from genomic DNA. Specific primers for each TRBV and TRBJ gene were what first-round PCR used. TCRdb re-called the multiplex PCR reads with MiXCR, one entry per CDR3 protein. The sample comprises tens of thousands of distinct CDR3 sequences, about 32% of which are singletons, and roughly a third rests with the top ten.

The sequencing used PBMCs, collected before or after stereotactic body radiation therapy (not recorded which). The TCR comes from a donor over 45 with non-small cell lung cancer. This sequence joins TRBV11-2 and TRBJ2-7, with 10 nucleotides matching TRBD1. The CDR3 coding sequence is TGTGCCGGCAGCCTCGACAGGGGGCCTCTCCGGGATCAGTACTTC. This codes for CAGSLDRGPLRDQYF.